Sequencing of this T cell receptor (beta chain) was carried out in a study of vaccination and CD4 T cells after COVID-19. Overall study context: Nasal swab PCR detected SARS-CoV-2 in convalescent patients; several had mild disease, one severe.

Specified treatment: approximately 10-day PBMC culture with coronavirus spike peptide pools or control peptides (ViraFEST assay). J lost 4 bases, V lost 7 bases, and 9 bases had no gene match. Looked up from germline, CDR1 is MNHNS and CDR2 is SASEGT. The CDR3 loop spans 14 amino acids. The Oncomine TCR Beta short-read assay sequenced DNA from cultured CD4+ T cells. TCRdb called the PCR reads again in MiXCR, with one record for every CDR3 protein. The table shows more than 9,500 distinct CDR3 sequences, with around 60% occurring only once. This clonotype has only a few counts. Antigen unknown. The sequenced sample was CD4+ T cells from blood, cultured in vitro. The chain employs TRBV6-1 and TRBJ1-1, with 7 positions matching TRBD1. The sequence derives from a human donor who had recovered from COVID-19. The CDR3 DNA reads as TGTGCCAGCACTGCGAGTTCAGGGGGCACTGAAGCTTTCTTT. Translated: CASTASSGGTEAFF.